This T cell receptor (beta chain) is from a study of cytomegalovirus exposure and HLA in healthy donors. This clone occurred once. The PCR was carried out with 60 Vbeta primers and 13 Jbeta primers. The method was immunoSEQ multiplex PCR; TCRdb's version includes in-frame clones alone and lacks a portion of them. This table holds about 120,000 clones, approximately 77% found once. Participants comprised healthy donors of bone marrow. Germline values: CDR1 LNHDA, CDR2 SQIVND (reference sequence). The V gene end was trimmed by 5 bases and the J gene end by 5 bases; junction bases not matched to a gene: 11. The CDR3 totals 16 residues.

Sample: PBMCs. The chain is built from TRBV19 and TRBJ2-5, with 10 bases matching TRBD1. The clonotype was recovered from a man between 18 and 29 years old in good health and CMV-seronegative. The CDR3 DNA follows: TGTGCCAGTAGTCGACAGGGGGCGATCAGAGAGGAGACCCAGTACTTC. This codes for CASSRQGAIREETQYF.